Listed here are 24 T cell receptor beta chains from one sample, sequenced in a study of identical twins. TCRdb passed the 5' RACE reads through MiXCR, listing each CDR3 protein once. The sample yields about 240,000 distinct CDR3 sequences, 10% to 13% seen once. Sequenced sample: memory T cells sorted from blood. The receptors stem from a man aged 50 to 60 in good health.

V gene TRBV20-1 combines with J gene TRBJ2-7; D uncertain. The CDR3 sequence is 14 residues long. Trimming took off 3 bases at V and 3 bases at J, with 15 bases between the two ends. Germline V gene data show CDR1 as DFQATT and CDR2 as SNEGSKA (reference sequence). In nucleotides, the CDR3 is TGCAGTGCTAGGGGCCAGTTAGCCCTCTACGAGCAGTACTTC. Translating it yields CSARGQLALYEQYF.

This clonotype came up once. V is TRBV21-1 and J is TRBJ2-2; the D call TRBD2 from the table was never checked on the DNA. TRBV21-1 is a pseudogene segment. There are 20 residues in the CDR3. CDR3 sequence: CASSEMPPVSGGANTGELFF. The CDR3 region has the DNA TGTGCCAGCAGCGAAATGCCCCCGGTTAGCGGGGGAGCGAACACCGGGGAGCTGTTTTTT.

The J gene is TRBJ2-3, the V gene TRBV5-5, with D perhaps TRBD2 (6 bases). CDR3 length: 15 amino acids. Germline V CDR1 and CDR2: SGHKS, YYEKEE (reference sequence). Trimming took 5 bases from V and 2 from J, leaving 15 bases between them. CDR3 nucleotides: TGTGCCAGCAGGCCTCGGGACTCCCTCACAGATACGCAGTATTTT. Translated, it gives CASRPRDSLTDTQYF.

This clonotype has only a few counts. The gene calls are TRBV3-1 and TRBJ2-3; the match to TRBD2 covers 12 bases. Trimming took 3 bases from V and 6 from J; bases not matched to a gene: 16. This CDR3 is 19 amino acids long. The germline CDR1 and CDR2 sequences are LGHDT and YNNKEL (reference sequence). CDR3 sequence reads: CASSHVPGLAGNYRDTQYF. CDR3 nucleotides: TGTGCCAGCAGCCACGTCCCGGGACTAGCGGGTAATTACCGGGATACGCAGTATTTT.

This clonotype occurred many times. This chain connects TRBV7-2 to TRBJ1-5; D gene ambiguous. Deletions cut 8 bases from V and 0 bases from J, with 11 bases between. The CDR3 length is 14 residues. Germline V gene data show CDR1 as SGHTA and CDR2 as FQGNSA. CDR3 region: CASAREHSNQPQHF. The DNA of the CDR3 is TGTGCCAGCGCGAGGGAACATAGCAATCAGCCCCAGCATTTT. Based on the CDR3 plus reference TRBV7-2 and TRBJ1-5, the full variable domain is GAGVSQSPSNKVTEKGKDVELRCDPISGHTALYWYRQSLGQGLEFLIYFQGNSAPDKSGLPSDRFSAERTGGSVSTLTIQRTQQEDSAVYLCASAREHSNQPQHFGDGTRLSIL.

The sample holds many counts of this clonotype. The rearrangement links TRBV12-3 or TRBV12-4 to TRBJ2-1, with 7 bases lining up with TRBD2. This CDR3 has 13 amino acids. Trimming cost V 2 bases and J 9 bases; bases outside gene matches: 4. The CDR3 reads CASSLTSGGEQFF. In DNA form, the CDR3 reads TGTGCCAGCAGTTTAACATCGGGGGGTGAGCAGTTCTTC.

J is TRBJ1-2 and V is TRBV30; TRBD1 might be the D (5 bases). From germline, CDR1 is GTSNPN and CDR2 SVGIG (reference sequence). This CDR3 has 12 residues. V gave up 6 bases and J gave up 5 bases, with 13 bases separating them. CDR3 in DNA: TGTGCCTGTCATACAGGACGGTATGGCTACACCTTC. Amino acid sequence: CACHTGRYGYTF.

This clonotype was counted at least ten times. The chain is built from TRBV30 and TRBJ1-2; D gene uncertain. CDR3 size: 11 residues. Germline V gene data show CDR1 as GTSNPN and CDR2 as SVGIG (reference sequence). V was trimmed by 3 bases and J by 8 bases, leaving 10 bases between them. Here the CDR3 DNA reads TGTGCCTGGAGGGCGACGCGGGGCTACACCTTC. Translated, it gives CAWRATRGYTF.

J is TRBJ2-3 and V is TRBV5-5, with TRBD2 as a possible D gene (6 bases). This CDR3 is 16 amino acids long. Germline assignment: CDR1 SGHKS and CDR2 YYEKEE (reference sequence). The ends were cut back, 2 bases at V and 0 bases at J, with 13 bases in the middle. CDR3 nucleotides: TGTGCCAGCAGCTTTAGAGGAGGGGCTAGCACAGATACGCAGTATTTT. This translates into CASSFRGGASTDTQYF. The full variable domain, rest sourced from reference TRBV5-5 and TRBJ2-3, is DAGVTQSPTHLIKTRGQQVTLRCSPISGHKSVSWYQQVLGQGPQFIFQYYEKEERGRGNFPDRFSARQFPNYSSELNVNALLLGDSALYLCASSFRGGASTDTQYFGPGTRLTVL.

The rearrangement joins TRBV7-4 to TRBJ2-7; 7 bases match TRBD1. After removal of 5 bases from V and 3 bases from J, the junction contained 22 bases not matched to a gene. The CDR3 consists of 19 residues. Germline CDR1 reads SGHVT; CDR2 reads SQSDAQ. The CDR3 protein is CASSPETRARGRGVYEQYF. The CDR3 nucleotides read TGTGCCAGCAGCCCCGAGACACGTGCCAGGGGGAGAGGGGTCTACGAGCAGTACTTC. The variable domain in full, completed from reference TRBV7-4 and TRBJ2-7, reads GAGVSQSPRYKVAKRGRDVALRCDSISGHVTLYWYRQTLGQGSEVLTYSQSDAQRDKSGRPSGRFSAERPERSVSTLKIQRTEQGDSAVYLCASSPETRARGRGVYEQYFGPGTRLTVT.

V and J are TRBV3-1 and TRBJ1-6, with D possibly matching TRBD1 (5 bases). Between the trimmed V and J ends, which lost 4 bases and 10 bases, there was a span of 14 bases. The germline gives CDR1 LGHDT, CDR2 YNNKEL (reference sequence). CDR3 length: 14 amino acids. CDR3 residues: CASSPGSSGSPLHF. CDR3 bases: TGTGCCAGCAGCCCAGGGTCTTCGGGGTCACCCCTCCACTTT.

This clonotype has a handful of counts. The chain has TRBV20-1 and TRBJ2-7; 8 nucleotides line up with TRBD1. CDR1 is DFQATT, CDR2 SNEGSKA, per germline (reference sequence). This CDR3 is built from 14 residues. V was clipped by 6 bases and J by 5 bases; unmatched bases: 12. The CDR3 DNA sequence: TGCAGTGCCAGGGGGACAGGCGAGACTAACGAGCAGTACTTC. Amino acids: CSARGTGETNEQYF.

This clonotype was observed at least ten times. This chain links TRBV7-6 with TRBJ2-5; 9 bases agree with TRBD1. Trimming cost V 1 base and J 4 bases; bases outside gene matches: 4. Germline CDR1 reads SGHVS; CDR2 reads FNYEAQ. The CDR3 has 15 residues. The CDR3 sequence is CASSLGTGARETQYF. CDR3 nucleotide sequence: TGTGCCAGCAGCTTAGGGACAGGGGCGCGAGAGACCCAGTACTTC. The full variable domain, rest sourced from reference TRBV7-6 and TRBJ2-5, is GAGVSQSPRYKVTKRGQDVALRCDPISGHVSLYWYRQALGQGPEFLTYFNYEAQQDKSGLPNDRFSAERPEGSISTLTIQRTEQRDSAMYRCASSLGTGARETQYFGPGTRLLVL.

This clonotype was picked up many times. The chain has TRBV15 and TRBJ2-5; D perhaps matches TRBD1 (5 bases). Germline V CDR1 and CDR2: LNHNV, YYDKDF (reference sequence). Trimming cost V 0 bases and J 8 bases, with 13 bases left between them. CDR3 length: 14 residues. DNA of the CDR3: TGTGCCACCAGCAGAGAGGGGCCTCCCGACACCCAGTACTTC. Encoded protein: CATSREGPPDTQYF.

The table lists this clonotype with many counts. The CDR3 region is CASSPQGLDTQYF. Here the CDR3 DNA reads TGCGCCAGCAGCCCCCAAGGGTTGGATACGCAGTATTTT. This rearrangement joins TRBV5-1 to TRBJ2-3; D unresolved. The V gene lost 4 bases and the J gene lost 6 bases, with 12 bases spanning the gap. The CDR3 has 13 amino acids. Germline V CDR1 and CDR2: SGHRS, YFSETQ.

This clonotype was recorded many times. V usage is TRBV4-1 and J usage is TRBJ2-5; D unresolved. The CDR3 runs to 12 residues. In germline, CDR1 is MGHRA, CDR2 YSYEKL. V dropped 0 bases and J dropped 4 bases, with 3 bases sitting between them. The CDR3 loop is CASSQETETQYF. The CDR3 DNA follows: TGCGCCAGCAGCCAAGAAACAGAGACCCAGTACTTC.

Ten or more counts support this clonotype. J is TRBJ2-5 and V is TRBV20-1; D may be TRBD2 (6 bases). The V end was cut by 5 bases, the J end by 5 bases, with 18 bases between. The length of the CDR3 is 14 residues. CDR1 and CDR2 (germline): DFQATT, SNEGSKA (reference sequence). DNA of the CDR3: TGCAGTGCTGAGGGTGCGGGGCCCGGGGAGACCCAGTACTTC. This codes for CSAEGAGPGETQYF.

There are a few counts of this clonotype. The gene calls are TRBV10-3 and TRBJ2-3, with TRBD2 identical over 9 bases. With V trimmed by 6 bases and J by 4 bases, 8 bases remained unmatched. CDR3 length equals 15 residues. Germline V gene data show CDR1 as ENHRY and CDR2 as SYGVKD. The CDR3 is CAISLGLAIADTQYF. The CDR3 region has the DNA TGTGCCATCAGCTTAGGACTAGCGATCGCAGATACGCAGTATTTT.

The CDR3 DNA reads as TGCGCCAGCAGCTTGAACAGGGAGGACACCGGGGAGCTGTTTTTT. The encoded protein is CASSLNREDTGELFF. The rearrangement links TRBV5-1 to TRBJ2-2; D is tentatively TRBD1 or TRBD2 (6 bases each). CDR1 and CDR2 from the germline V gene are SGHRS and YFSETQ. The V and J ends lost 1 base and 3 bases respectively, with 10 bases between them. The CDR3 consists of 15 residues.

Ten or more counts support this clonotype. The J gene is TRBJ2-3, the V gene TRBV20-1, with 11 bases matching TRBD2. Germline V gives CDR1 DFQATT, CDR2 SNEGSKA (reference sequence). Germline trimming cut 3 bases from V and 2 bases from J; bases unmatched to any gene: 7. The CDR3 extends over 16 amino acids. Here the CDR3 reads CSARGTSGGITDTQYF. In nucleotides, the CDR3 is TGCAGTGCTAGGGGCACTAGCGGGGGCATCACAGATACGCAGTATTTT.

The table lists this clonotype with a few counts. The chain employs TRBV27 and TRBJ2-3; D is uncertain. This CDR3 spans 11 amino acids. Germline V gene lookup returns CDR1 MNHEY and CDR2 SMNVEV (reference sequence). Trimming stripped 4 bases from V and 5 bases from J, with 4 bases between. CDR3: CASSSGDTQYF. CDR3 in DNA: TGTGCCAGCAGTTCCGGAGATACGCAGTATTTT.

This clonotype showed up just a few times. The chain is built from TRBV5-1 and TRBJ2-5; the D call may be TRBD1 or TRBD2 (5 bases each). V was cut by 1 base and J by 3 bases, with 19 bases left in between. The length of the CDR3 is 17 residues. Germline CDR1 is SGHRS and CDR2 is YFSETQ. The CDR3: CASSLHPGQGGEETQYF. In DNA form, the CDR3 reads TGCGCCAGCAGCTTGCACCCGGGGCAGGGTGGAGAAGAGACCCAGTACTTC.

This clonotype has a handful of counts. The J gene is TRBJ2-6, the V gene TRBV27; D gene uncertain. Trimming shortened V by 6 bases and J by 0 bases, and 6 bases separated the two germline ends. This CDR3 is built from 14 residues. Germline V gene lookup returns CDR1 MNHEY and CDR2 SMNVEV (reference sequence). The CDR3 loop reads CASSDSSGANVLTF. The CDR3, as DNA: TGTGCCAGCAGCGATAGCTCTGGGGCCAACGTCCTGACTTTC.

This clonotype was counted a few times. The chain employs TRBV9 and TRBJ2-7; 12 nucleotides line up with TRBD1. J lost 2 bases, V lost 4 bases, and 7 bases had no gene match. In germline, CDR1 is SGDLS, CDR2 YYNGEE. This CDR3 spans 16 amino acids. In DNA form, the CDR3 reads TGTGCCAGCAGCATCGGGACAGGGGGCACCACCTACGAGCAGTACTTC. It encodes CASSIGTGGTTYEQYF. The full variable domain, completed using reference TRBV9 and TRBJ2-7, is DSGVTQTPKHLITATGQRVTLRCSPRSGDLSVYWYQQSLDQGLQFLIQYYNGEERAKGNILERFSAQQFPDLHSELNLSSLELGDSALYFCASSIGTGGTTYEQYFGPGTRLTVT.